This TCR beta chain was sequenced during a study of cytomegalovirus exposure and HLA in healthy donors. Background on the study: Across 350 to 500 genotyped donors, roughly 80% landed in the Caucasian-associated ancestry cluster.

Study-wide results and caveats: An apparent linkage of common viral pathogens to several of the most significant clusters emerged in a later analysis. Sequencing likely produced, as an artifact, a cluster of highly shared sequence variants.

The study ran its PCR with 60 Vbeta and 13 Jbeta primers. Sequencing used immunoSEQ multiplex PCR; TCRdb keeps in-frame clones, though not all of them. Of under 200,000 clones in the sample, 75% to 90% are singletons; the top ten hold just under 2%. A note on this clone: Its antigen is undetermined.

Sequencing was carried out using PBMCs. This clonotype was obtained from a woman aged 18-29 years in good health and CMV-seronegative.

The DNA of the CDR3 is TGTGCCAGCAGACCGTGGGGGGGCTCTCAGCCCCAGCATTTT. Protein sequence: CASRPWGGSQPQHF. J is TRBJ1-5 and V is TRBV6-5; D might be TRBD1 (6 bases). There are 14 residues in the CDR3. Germline CDR1 and CDR2: MNHEY and SVGAGI. V was clipped by 6 bases and J by 6 bases, with 15 bases between them.